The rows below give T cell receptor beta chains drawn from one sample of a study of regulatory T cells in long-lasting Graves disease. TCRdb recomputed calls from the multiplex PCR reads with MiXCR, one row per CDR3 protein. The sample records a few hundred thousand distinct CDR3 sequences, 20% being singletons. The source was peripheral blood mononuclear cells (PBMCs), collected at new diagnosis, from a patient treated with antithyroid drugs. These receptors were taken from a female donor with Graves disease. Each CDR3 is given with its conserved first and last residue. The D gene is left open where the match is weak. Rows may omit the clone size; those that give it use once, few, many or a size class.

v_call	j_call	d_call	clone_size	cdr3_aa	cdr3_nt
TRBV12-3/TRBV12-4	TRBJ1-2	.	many	CASSFPGSYGYTF	TGTGCCAGCAGTTTTCCGGGTAGCTATGGCTACACCTTC
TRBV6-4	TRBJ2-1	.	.	CASSEWYRRGYNEQFF	TGTGCCAGCAGTGAGTGGTACAGGAGGGGTTACAATGAGCAGTTCTTC
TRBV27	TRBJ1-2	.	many	CASSPDSGIGYTF	TGTGCCAGCAGTCCCGACAGCGGAATTGGCTACACCTTC
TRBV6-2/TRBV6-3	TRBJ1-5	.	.	CANNPGTHNQPQHF	TGTGCCAACAATCCCGGGACCCATAATCAGCCCCAGCATTTT
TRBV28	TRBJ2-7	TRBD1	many	CASSQWDRGTYEQYF	TGTGCCAGCAGTCAATGGGACAGGGGGACCTACGAGCAGTACTTC
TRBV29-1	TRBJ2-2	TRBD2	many	CSVGLAGNTGELFF	TGCAGCGTTGGACTAGCGGGGAACACCGGGGAGCTGTTTTTT
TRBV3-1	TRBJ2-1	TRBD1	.	CASSATGGSDNEQFF	TGTGCCAGCAGCGCGACAGGGGGGTCTGACAATGAGCAGTTCTTC
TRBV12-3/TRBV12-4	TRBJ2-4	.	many	CASSFDLSAENIQYF	TGTGCCAGCAGTTTTGATCTCTCAGCGGAAAACATTCAGTACTTC
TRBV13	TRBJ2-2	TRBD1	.	CASSLGGRGRTGELFF	TGTGCCAGCAGCTTAGGTGGCAGGGGGCGAACCGGGGAGCTGTTTTTT
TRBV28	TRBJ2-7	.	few	CASSYTGRVDEQYF	TGTGCCAGCAGTTACACCGGCAGGGTGGACGAGCAGTACTTC
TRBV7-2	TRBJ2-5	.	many	CASSLALIGGTVQETQYF	TGTGCCAGCAGCTTAGCGCTTATTGGAGGGACAGTCCAAGAGACCCAGTACTTC
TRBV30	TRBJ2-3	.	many	CACRVSTQYF	TGTGCCTGCAGGGTTAGTACGCAGTATTTT
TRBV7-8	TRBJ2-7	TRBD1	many	CASSLAHRQGVDEQYF	TGTGCCAGCAGCTTGGCACACCGACAGGGGGTCGACGAGCAGTACTTC
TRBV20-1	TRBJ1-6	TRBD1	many	CSARDGTGSGSPLHF	TGCAGTGCTAGAGACGGGACAGGTTCGGGATCACCCCTCCACTTT
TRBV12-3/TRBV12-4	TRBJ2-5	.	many	CASSGQSGQETQYF	TGTGCCAGCAGTGGACAGAGTGGGCAAGAGACCCAGTACTTC
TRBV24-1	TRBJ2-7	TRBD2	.	CATSDSGRGSYEQYF	TGTGCCACCAGTGATTCCGGGAGGGGCTCCTACGAGCAGTACTTC
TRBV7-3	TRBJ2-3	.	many	CASSTAREDTQYF	TGTGCCAGCAGCACCGCGCGGGAAGATACGCAGTATTTT
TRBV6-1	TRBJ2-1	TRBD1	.	CASSMGVTGGGGGQFF	TGTGCCAGCAGTATGGGGGTTACAGGGGGAGGCGGTGGGCAGTTCTTC
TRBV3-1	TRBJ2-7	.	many	CASSQDVGHSELYF	TGTGCCAGCAGCCAAGATGTCGGGCACTCGGAGCTGTACTTC
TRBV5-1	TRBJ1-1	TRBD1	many	CASSLRGQVETEAFF	TGCGCCAGCAGCTTGAGGGGACAGGTGGAGACTGAAGCTTTCTTT
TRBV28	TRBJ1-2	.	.	CASSSLRGYTF	TGTGCCAGCAGTTCTTTGAGGGGCTACACCTTC
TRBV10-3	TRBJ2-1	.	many	CAISEDGPNEQFF	TGTGCCATCAGTGAGGACGGGCCCAATGAGCAGTTCTTC
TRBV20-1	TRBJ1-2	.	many	CSANNRDTLGSEGYTF	TGCAGTGCGAACAACCGGGACACCCTAGGATCGGAGGGCTACACCTTC
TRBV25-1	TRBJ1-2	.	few	CASSEGYEGYTF	TGTGCCAGCAGTGAAGGGTATGAAGGCTACACCTTC
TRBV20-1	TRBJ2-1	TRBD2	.	CSASPTSGVRNEQFF	TGCAGTGCTTCTCCTACTAGCGGGGTTCGCAATGAGCAGTTCTTC
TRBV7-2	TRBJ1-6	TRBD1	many	CASSWGQPNSYNSPLHF	TGTGCCAGCAGCTGGGGACAGCCCAACTCCTATAATTCACCCCTCCACTTT
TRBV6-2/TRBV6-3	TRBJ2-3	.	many	CASSWGLVRTDTQYF	TGTGCCAGCAGTTGGGGGCTGGTAAGAACAGATACGCAGTATTTT
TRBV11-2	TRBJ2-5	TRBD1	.	CASSQGGGTGHWETQYF	TGTGCCAGCAGCCAGGGGGGCGGGACAGGGCATTGGGAGACCCAGTACTTC
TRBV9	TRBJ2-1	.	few	CASSIGPGNEQFF	TGTGCCAGCAGCATCGGGCCGGGGAATGAGCAGTTCTTC
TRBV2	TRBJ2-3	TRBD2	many	CASSELREGLVDTQYF	TGTGCCAGCAGTGAACTGCGGGAGGGCCTGGTAGATACGCAGTATTTT
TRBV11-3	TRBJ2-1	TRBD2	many	CASSLTSAYNEQFF	TGTGCCAGCTCCCTAACTAGCGCCTACAATGAGCAGTTCTTC
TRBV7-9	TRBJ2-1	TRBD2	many	CASSLRSGGAREQFF	TGTGCCAGCAGCTTAAGGAGCGGGGGGGCCCGGGAGCAGTTCTTC
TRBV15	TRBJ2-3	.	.	CATSRRTGDTQYF	TGTGCCACCAGCAGAAGGACCGGTGATACGCAGTATTTT
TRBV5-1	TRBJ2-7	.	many	CASSLRVADPYEQYF	TGCGCCAGCAGCTTGAGGGTAGCGGACCCCTACGAGCAGTACTTC
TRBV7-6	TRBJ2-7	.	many	CASSHGEIYEQYF	TGTGCCAGTTCTCACGGGGAAATATACGAGCAGTACTTC
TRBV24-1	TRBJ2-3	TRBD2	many	CATSDFQREVDDTQYF	TGTGCCACCAGTGATTTTCAGCGGGAGGTAGACGATACGCAGTATTTT
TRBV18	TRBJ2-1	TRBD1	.	CASSSDRNSYNEQFF	TGTGCCAGCTCCTCGGACAGGAACTCCTACAATGAGCAGTTCTTC
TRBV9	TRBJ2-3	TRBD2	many	CASSVTSGRADTQYF	TGTGCCAGCAGCGTTACTAGCGGGAGAGCAGATACGCAGTATTTT
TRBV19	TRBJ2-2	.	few	CASSQPSGLHTGELFF	TGTGCCAGTAGTCAACCCTCCGGGCTACACACCGGGGAGCTGTTTTTT
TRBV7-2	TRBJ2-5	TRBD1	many	CASSLQGALETQYF	TGTGCCAGCAGCTTACAGGGGGCGTTGGAGACCCAGTACTTC
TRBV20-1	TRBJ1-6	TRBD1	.	CSATTSSTGMRSPLHF	TGCAGTGCTACAACTTCCTCGACAGGGATGAGGTCACCCCTCCACTTT
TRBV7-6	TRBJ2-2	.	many	CASAPGNPNTGELFF	TGTGCCAGCGCCCCCGGCAACCCGAACACCGGGGAGCTGTTTTTT